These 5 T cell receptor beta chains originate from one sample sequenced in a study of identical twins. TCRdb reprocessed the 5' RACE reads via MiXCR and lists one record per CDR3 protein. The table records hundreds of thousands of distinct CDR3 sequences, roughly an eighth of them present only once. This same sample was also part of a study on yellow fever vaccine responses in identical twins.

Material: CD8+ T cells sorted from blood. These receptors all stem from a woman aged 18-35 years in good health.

CDR3 in DNA: TGTGCCAGCAGTGAACTGACCAGCTACGAGCAGTACTTC. Translated: CASSELTSYEQYF. V and J are TRBV2 and TRBJ2-7, with D uncertain. The CDR3 loop spans 13 amino acids. Germline-derived CDR1 and CDR2 are SNHLY and FYNNEI. The V end was cut by 2 bases, the J end by 3 bases, with 8 bases between.

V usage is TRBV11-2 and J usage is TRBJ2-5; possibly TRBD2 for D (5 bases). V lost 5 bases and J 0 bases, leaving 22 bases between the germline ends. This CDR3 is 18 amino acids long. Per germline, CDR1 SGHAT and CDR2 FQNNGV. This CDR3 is CASSHSPTPSSHQETQYF. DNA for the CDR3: TGTGCCAGCAGCCATTCGCCGACTCCTAGCTCTCACCAAGAGACCCAGTACTTC.

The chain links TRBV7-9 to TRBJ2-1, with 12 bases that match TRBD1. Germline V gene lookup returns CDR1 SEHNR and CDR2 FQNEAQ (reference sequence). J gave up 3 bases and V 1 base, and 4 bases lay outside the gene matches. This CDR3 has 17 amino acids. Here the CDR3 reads CASSLGGQGAFYNEQFF. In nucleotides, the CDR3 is TGTGCCAGCAGCTTAGGGGGACAGGGGGCATTCTACAATGAGCAGTTCTTC.

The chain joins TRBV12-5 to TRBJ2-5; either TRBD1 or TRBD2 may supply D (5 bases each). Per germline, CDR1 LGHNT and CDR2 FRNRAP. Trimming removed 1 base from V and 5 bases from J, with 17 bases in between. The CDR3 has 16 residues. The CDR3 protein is CASGLGFPGRRETQYF. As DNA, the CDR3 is TGTGCTAGTGGTTTGGGCTTCCCGGGGCGAAGGGAGACCCAGTACTTC.

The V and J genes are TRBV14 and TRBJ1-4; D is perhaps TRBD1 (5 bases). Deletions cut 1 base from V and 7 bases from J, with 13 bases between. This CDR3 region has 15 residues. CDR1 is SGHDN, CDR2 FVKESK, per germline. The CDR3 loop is CASSQVGQGGEKLFF. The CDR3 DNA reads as TGTGCCAGCAGCCAAGTGGGGCAGGGAGGTGAAAAACTGTTTTTT.